These T cell receptor beta chains were read from a single sample in a study of cytomegalovirus exposure and HLA in healthy donors. Using immunoSEQ multiplex PCR, the repertoire was profiled, and TCRdb retains in-frame clones only, with some absent. This sample has 100,000 or so clones, with roughly 76% found just once. Sequenced material: PBMCs. The receptors shown here come from a man aged 50 or older in good health and CMV-seronegative. Both conserved end residues are part of each CDR3. The D gene is left open where the match is weak. Part of the rows lack a size; the others show once, few, many or a class for expanded clones.

d_gene | j_gene | len | abundance | v_gene | CDR3nt | CDR3aa
. | TRBJ2-3 | 15 | . | TRBV5-1 | TGCGCCAGCAGCTTCCCAGAGGGGGTACCAGATACGCAGTATTTT | CASSFPEGVPDTQYF
TRBD2 | TRBJ2-1 | 14 | . | TRBV15 | TGTGCCACCTCCGGGACTAGAGCGTACAATGAGCAGTTCTTC | CATSGTRAYNEQFF
. | TRBJ1-5 | 17 | once | TRBV28 | TGTGCCAGCAGTTTTGGGGCCGATTGGTGGGGCAATCAGCCCCAGCATTTT | CASSFGADWWGNQPQHF
TRBD1 | TRBJ1-1 | 14 | few | TRBV5-1 | TGCGCCAGCAGCTCGGGACAGGGGAAGGCTGAAGCTTTCTTT | CASSSGQGKAEAFF
. | TRBJ2-7 | 12 | . | TRBV6-1 | TGTGCCAGCAGGTTACAGGGTAGCGAGCAGTACTTC | CASRLQGSEQYF
TRBD2 | TRBJ2-2 | 15 | few | TRBV5-4 | TGTGCCAGCAGCCCAAATAGCGGGGACACCGGGGAGCTGTTTTTT | CASSPNSGDTGELFF
. | TRBJ2-7 | 16 | . | TRBV5-1 | TGCGCCAGCAGCTTAGATTCTGCGGGAAAGGCCTACGAGCAGTACTTC | CASSLDSAGKAYEQYF
. | TRBJ1-2 | 15 | . | TRBV4-3 | TGCGCCAGCAGCCAATCTACAGCCGTTCAGGATGGCTACACCTTC | CASSQSTAVQDGYTF
TRBD1 | TRBJ1-2 | 16 | . | TRBV30 | TGTGCCTGTTCGAGAAACGACAGGGATGGGGCCTATGGCTACACCTTC | CACSRNDRDGAYGYTF
. | TRBJ1-2 | 12 | . | TRBV5-4 | TGTGCCAGCAGCTTGGCAGGGTTTGGCTACACCTTC | CASSLAGFGYTF
. | TRBJ1-1 | 13 | few | TRBV7-6 | TGTGCCAGCAGCTTAGATTCGGGCACTGAAGCTTTCTTT | CASSLDSGTEAFF
TRBD2 | TRBJ2-1 | 14 | . | TRBV18 | TGTGCCAGCTCACCACGGCTAGCGGGAGTTGAGCAGTTCTTC | CASSPRLAGVEQFF
. | TRBJ2-5 | 17 | few | TRBV4-1 | TGCGCCAGCAGCCAAGATTCGGTCGGCAGGGTGTTGGAGACCCAGTACTTC | CASSQDSVGRVLETQYF
. | TRBJ2-7 | 14 | . | TRBV6-1 | TGTGCCAGTTCTTTGGGGAGCACCTCCTACGAGCAGGACTTC | CASSLGSTSYEQDF
. | TRBJ2-1 | 11 | . | TRBV5-1 | TGCGCCAGCAGGGAGTACAATGAGCAGTTCTTC | CASREYNEQFF
TRBD1 | TRBJ2-5 | 15 | . | TRBV11-3 | TGTGCCAGCAGCCCAGGGACAGGGGTACAAGAGACCCAGTACTTC | CASSPGTGVQETQYF
. | TRBJ1-2 | 15 | . | TRBV4-2 | TGTGCCAGCAGCCAAGATTTAGGGGTTAACTATGGCTACACCTTC | CASSQDLGVNYGYTF
TRBD1 | TRBJ2-2 | 15 | . | TRBV6-5 | TGTGCCAGCGTACCCGGGACAGGGGAAACCGGGGAGCTGTTTTTT | CASVPGTGETGELFF
TRBD2 | TRBJ2-7 | 16 | . | TRBV7-6 | TGTGCCAGCAGACCACTTCGGTTCGGCAGGGAGGGTGAGCAGTACTTC | CASRPLRFGREGEQYF
. | TRBJ1-1 | 14 | once | TRBV5-1 | TGCGCCAGCAGCGATACAGGGAGTCCCACTGAAGCTTTCTTT | CASSDTGSPTEAFF
. | TRBJ1-1 | 14 | . | TRBV30 | TGTGCCTGGGGATACACAGGGATGAACACTGAAGCTTTCTTT | CAWGYTGMNTEAFF
. | TRBJ2-7 | 13 | . | TRBV4-1 | TGCGCCAGCAGCCAAGGATTGGTGGAGAAGCAGTACTTC | CASSQGLVEKQYF
TRBD1 | TRBJ1-2 | 14 | . | TRBV7-2 | TGTGCCAGCAGCTCCCGGACAGGATCGTATGGCTACACCTTC | CASSSRTGSYGYTF
. | TRBJ2-3 | 12 | . | TRBV29-1 | TGCAGCGTCGATGGGTGGAGAGATACGCAGTATTTT | CSVDGWRDTQYF
. | TRBJ2-3 | 17 | . | TRBV4-1 | TGCGCCAGCAGCCAAGATCTGGGGGCAGGGGGCACAGATACGCAGTATTTT | CASSQDLGAGGTDTQYF
TRBD2 | TRBJ2-1 | 14 | . | TRBV18 | TGTGCCAGCTCACCGGGACTAGCGGGATATGAGCAGTTCTTC | CASSPGLAGYEQFF
. | TRBJ2-7 | 14 | . | TRBV5-1 | TGCGCCAGCAGCTTACAGGACATAACCTACGAGCAGTACTTC | CASSLQDITYEQYF
. | TRBJ1-2 | 11 | . | TRBV6-6 | TGTGCCAGCATCTCTGGAGGGGGCTACACCTTC | CASISGGGYTF
. | TRBJ2-2 | 11 | . | TRBV5-1 | TGCGCCAGCAGCCGGCGGGGGGAGCTGTTTTTT | CASSRRGELFF
. | TRBJ2-6 | 17 | . | TRBV7-2 | TGTGCCAGCAGCCCCGTTATGAGGCCCTCTGGGGCCAACGTCCTGACTTTC | CASSPVMRPSGANVLTF
. | TRBJ1-2 | 13 | . | TRBV7-2 | TGTGCCAGCAGCTCCCCGGGGGGGTCGGGCTACACCTTC | CASSSPGGSGYTF
. | TRBJ1-4 | 12 | . | TRBV7-9 | TGTTCCAGCTCGAGCGGGAATGAAAAACTGTTTTTT | CSSSSGNEKLFF
. | TRBJ1-1 | 13 | . | TRBV27 | TGTGCCAGCAGTTTGGGCAGAAACACTGAAGCTTTCTTT | CASSLGRNTEAFF
TRBD1 | TRBJ2-3 | 13 | . | TRBV29-1 | TGCAGCGCCACACAGGGGGCTGGAGATACGCAGTATTTT | CSATQGAGDTQYF
. | TRBJ1-2 | 14 | . | TRBV6-4 | TGTGCCAGCAGAGTAACCGGTACTACCTATGGCTACACCTTC | CASRVTGTTYGYTF
. | TRBJ1-2 | 16 | . | TRBV11-2 | TGTGCCAGCAGCTCTATCAATCGGCAGGGGAACTATGGCTACACCTTC | CASSSINRQGNYGYTF
. | TRBJ2-3 | 15 | . | TRBV18 | TGTGCCAGCTCACCTAGCCGGGTCTCGGGGGATACGCAGTATTTT | CASSPSRVSGDTQYF
. | TRBJ1-1 | 14 | . | TRBV2 | TGTGCCAGCAGAATAGGGGGGGCGAACACTGAAGCTTTCTTT | CASRIGGANTEAFF
TRBD1 | TRBJ2-4 | 16 | . | TRBV28 | TGTGCCAGCAGTTTCCGAGCCGGGACAGGCGGAAACATTCAGTACTTC | CASSFRAGTGGNIQYF
. | TRBJ1-2 | 13 | . | TRBV6-6 | TGTGCCAGCAGTAACTACAGGGATTATGGCTACACCTTC | CASSNYRDYGYTF
. | TRBJ1-1 | 13 | few | TRBV4-1 | TGCGCCAGCAGCCAGGGGGCGCCGGCTGAAGCTTTCTTT | CASSQGAPAEAFF
. | TRBJ2-1 | 17 | . | TRBV28 | TGTGCCAGCAGTTTTCCATTTTTGTCTAGCTCCTACAATGAGCAGTTCTTC | CASSFPFLSSSYNEQFF
TRBD2 | TRBJ2-1 | 16 | . | TRBV13 | TGTGCCAGCAGCACCCAGGGACTAGCGGCTTTGAATGAGCAGTTCTTC | CASSTQGLAALNEQFF
. | TRBJ1-2 | 14 | . | TRBV5-1 | TGCGCCAGCAGCTTGGGACAGATTAACTATGGCTACACCTTC | CASSLGQINYGYTF
. | TRBJ2-3 | 14 | . | TRBV5-8 | TGTGCCAGCAGCCTGGCCTTATCCACAGATACGCAGTATTTT | CASSLALSTDTQYF
. | TRBJ2-7 | 14 | . | TRBV5-1 | TGCGCCAGCAGCTTGGAGGGAGAAATCTACGAGCAGTACTTC | CASSLEGEIYEQYF
TRBD1 | TRBJ1-2 | 15 | . | TRBV4-3 | TGCGCCAGCAGCCATCCCGGACAGGGGGCAGGTGGCTACACCTTC | CASSHPGQGAGGYTF
. | TRBJ2-7 | 16 | . | TRBV5-6 | TGTGCCAGCAGCCCCGTGGGGGGAAAGCTCTCCTACGAGCAGTACTTC | CASSPVGGKLSYEQYF
. | TRBJ1-3 | 15 | . | TRBV28 | TGTGCCAGCAGTTCCCAGGGATACTCTGGAAACACCATATATTTT | CASSSQGYSGNTIYF
TRBD1 | TRBJ2-7 | 14 | few | TRBV9 | TGTGCCAGCAGCCCTCGGGACAGCCTCTACGAGCAGTACTTC | CASSPRDSLYEQYF
. | TRBJ1-2 | 16 | . | TRBV9 | TGTGCCAGCAGCGGCGGCAGGGCGGGGGAAATCTATGGCTACACCTTC | CASSGGRAGEIYGYTF
TRBD1 | TRBJ1-1 | 17 | few | TRBV5-1 | TGCGCCAGCAGCACTGGACAGGGTGGATTTATGAACACTGAAGCTTTCTTT | CASSTGQGGFMNTEAFF